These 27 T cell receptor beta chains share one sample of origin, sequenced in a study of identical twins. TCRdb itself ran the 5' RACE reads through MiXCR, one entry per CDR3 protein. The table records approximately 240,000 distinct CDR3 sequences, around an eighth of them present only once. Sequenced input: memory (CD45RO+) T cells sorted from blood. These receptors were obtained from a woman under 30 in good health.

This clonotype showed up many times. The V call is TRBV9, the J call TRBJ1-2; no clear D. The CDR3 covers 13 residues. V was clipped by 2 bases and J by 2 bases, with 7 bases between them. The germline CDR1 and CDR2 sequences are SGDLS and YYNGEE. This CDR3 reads CASSVTENYGYTF. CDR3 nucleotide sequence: TGTGCCAGCAGCGTTACAGAGAACTATGGCTACACCTTC.

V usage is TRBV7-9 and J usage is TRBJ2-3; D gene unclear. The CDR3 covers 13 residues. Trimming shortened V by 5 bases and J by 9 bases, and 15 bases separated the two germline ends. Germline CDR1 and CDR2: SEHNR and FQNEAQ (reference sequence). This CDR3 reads CASSPPDIDTQYF. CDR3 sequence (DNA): TGTGCCAGCAGCCCCCCCGACATAGACACGCAGTATTTT.

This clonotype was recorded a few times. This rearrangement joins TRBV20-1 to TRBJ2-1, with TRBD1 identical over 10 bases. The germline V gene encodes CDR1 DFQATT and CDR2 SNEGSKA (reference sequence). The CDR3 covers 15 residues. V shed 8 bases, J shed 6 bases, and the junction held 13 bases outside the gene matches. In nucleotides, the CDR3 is TGCAGTTCTGGCCCCCGGGACAGGGGCGGCAATGAGCAGTTCTTC. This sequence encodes CSSGPRDRGGNEQFF.

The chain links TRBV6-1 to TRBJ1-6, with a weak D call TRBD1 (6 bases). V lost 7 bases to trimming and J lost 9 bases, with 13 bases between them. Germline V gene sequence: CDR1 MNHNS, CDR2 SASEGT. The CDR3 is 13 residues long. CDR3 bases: TGTGCCAGCACGGCAGGGGTAGGTTCACCCCTCCACTTT. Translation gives CASTAGVGSPLHF.

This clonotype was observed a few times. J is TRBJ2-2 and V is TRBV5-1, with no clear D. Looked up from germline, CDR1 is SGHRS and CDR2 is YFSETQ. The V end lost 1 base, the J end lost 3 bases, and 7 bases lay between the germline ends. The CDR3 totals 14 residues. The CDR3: CASSLLWDTGELFF. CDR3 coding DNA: TGCGCCAGCAGCTTGTTGTGGGACACCGGGGAGCTGTTTTTT.

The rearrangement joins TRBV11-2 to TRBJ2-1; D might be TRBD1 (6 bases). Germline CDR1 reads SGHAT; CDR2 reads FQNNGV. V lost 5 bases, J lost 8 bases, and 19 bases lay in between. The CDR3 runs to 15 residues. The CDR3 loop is CASSQPSTGSDEQFF. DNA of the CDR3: TGTGCCAGCAGCCAGCCCTCGACAGGATCCGATGAGCAGTTCTTC.

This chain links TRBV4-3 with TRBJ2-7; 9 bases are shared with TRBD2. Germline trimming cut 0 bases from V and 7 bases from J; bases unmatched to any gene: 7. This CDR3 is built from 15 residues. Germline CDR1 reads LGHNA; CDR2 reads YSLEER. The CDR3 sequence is CASSQDGGRAKEQYF. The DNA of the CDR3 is TGCGCCAGCAGCCAAGATGGCGGGAGGGCTAAAGAGCAGTACTTC.

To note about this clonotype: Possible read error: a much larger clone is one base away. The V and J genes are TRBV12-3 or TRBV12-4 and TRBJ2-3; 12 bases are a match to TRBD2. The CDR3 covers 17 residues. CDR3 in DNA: TGTGCCATCAGTCAACGATGGACTAGCGGGAATTCCGATACGCAGTATTTT. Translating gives CAISQRWTSGNSDTQYF.

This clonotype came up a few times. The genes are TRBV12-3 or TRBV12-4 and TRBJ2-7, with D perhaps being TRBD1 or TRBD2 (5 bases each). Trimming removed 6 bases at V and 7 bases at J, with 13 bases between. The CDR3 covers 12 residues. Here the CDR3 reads CASRGPSGEQYF. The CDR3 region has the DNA TGTGCCAGCAGGGGACCATCGGGGGAGCAGTACTTC.

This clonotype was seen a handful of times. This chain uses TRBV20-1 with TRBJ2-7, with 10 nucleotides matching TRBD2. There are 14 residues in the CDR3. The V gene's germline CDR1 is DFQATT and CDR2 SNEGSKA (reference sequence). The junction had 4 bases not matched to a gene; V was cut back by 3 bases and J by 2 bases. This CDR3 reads CSASGLAGAYEQYF. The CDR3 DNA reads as TGCAGTGCTAGTGGTCTAGCGGGAGCCTACGAGCAGTACTTC.

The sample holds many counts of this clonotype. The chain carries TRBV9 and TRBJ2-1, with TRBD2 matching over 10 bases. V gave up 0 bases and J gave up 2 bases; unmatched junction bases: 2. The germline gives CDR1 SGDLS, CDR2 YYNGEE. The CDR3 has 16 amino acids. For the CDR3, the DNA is TGTGCCAGCAGCGTAGCCAGCGGGGGGGCCTACAATGAGCAGTTCTTC. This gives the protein CASSVASGGAYNEQFF.

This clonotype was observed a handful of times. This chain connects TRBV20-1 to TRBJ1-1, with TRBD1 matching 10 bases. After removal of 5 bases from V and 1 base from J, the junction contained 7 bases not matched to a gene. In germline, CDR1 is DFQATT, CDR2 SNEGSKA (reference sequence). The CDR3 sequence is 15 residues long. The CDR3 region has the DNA TGCAGTGCTCAGCCTTGGGACAGGGGGAACACTGAAGCTTTCTTT. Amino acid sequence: CSAQPWDRGNTEAFF.

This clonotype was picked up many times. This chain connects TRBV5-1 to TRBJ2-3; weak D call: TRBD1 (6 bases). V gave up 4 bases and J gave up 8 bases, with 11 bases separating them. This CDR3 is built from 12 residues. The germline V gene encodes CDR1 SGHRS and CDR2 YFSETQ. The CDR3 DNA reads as TGCGCCAGCAGCCCCGGGACAACTACGCAGTATTTT. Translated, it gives CASSPGTTTQYF. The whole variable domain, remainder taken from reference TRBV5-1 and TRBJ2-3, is KAGVTQTPRYLIKTRGQQVTLSCSPISGHRSVSWYQQTPGQGLQFLFEYFSETQRNKGNFPGRFSGRQFSNSRSEMNVSTLELGDSALYLCASSPGTTTQYFGPGTRLTVL.

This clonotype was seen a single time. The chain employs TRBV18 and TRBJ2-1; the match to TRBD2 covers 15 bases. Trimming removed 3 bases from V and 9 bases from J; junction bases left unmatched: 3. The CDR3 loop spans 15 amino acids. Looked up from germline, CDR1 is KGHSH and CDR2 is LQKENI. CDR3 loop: CASSPGGLAGGEQFF. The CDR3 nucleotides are TGTGCCAGCTCACCCGGGGGACTAGCGGGAGGTGAGCAGTTCTTC.

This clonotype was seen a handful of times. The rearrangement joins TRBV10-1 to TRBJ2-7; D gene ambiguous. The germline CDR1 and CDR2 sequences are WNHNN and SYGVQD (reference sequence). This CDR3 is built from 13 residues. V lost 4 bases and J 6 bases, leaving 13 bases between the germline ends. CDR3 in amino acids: CASSVGSGGEQYF. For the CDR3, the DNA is TGCGCCAGCAGTGTCGGGTCGGGCGGCGAGCAGTACTTC.

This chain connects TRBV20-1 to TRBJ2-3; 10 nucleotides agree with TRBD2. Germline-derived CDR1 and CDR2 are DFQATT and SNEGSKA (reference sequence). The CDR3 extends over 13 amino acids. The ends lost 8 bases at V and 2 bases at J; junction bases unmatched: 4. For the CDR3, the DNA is TGCAGTCCACTAGCGGGGAACACAGATACGCAGTATTTT. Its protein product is CSPLAGNTDTQYF.

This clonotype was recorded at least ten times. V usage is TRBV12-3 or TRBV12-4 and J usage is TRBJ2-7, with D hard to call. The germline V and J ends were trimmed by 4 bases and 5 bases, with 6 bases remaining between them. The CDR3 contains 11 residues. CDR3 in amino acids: CASSYRNEQYF. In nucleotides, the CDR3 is TGTGCCAGCAGTTACCGTAACGAGCAGTACTTC.

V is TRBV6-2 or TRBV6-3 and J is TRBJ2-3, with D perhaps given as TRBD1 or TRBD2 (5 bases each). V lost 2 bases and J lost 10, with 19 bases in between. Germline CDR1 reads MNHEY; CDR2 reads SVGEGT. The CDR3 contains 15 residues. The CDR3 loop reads CASSYPGDAKMAQYF. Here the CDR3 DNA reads TGTGCCAGCAGTTACCCCGGGGACGCCAAGATGGCGCAGTATTTT.

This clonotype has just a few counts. The DNA for the CDR3 is TGCAGTGCGTCTGTACTAGCGGGAGCTGGGGAGTCCTACAATGAGCAGTTCTTC. Protein sequence: CSASVLAGAGESYNEQFF. The rearrangement joins TRBV20-1 to TRBJ2-1, with 11 bases identical to TRBD2. There are 18 residues in the CDR3. Germline-derived CDR1 and CDR2 are DFQATT and SNEGSKA (reference sequence). V lost 6 bases to trimming and J lost 1 base; unmatched junction nucleotides: 14.

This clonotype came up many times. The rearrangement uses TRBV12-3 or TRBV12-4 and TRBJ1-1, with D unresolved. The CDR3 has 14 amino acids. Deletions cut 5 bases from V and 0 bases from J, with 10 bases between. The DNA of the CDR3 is TGTGCCAGCAGTCCCGGGCAGATGAACACTGAAGCTTTCTTT. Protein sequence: CASSPGQMNTEAFF.

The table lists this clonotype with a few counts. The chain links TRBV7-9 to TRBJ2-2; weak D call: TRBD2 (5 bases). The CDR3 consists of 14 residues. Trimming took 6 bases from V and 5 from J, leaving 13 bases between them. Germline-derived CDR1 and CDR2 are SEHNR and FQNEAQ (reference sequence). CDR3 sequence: CASRSLAGTGELFF. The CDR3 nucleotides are TGTGCCAGCAGGTCTCTAGCTGGTACCGGGGAGCTGTTTTTT.

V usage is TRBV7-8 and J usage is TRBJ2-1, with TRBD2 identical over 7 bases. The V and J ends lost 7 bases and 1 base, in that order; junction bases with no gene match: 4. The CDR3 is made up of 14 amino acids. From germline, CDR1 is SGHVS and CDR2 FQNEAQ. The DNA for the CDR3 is TGTGCCAGCAACCGACTAGCATCCTACAATGAGCAGTTCTTC. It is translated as CASNRLASYNEQFF.

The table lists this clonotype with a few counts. The CDR3 is CSAHRTSGTQETQYF. CDR3 nucleotides: TGCAGTGCCCACCGAACTAGCGGGACCCAAGAGACCCAGTACTTC. V usage is TRBV20-1 and J usage is TRBJ2-5; 10 nucleotides agree with TRBD2. The V gene end was trimmed by 6 bases and the J gene end by 1 base; junction bases not matched to a gene: 8. The CDR3 contains 15 residues. The germline gives CDR1 DFQATT, CDR2 SNEGSKA (reference sequence).

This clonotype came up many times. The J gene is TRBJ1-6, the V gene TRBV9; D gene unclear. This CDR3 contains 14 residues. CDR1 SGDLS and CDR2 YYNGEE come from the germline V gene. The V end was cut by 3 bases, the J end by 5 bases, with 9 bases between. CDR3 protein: CASSAGPDNSPLHF. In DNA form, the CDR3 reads TGTGCCAGCAGCGCGGGTCCAGATAATTCACCCCTCCACTTT.

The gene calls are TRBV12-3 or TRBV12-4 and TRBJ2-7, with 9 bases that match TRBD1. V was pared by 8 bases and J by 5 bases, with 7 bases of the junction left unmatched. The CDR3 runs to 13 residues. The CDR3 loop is CASRGTGNHEQYF. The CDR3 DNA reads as TGTGCCAGCCGGGGGACAGGGAACCACGAGCAGTACTTC.

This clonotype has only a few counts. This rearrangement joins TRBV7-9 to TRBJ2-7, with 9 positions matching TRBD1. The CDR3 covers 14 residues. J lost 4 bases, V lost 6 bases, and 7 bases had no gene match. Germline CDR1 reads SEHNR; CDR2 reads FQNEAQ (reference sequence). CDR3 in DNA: TGTGCCAGCAGTGCCCTCGGGACAGGGTACGAGCAGTACTTC. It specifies CASSALGTGYEQYF.

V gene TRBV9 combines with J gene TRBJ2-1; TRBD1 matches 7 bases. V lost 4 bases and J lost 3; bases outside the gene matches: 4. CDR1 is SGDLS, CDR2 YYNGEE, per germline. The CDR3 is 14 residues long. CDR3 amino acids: CASSFAGGYNEQFF. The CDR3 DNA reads TGTGCCAGCAGCTTCGCAGGGGGCTACAATGAGCAGTTCTTC. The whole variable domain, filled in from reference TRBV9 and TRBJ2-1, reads DSGVTQTPKHLITATGQRVTLRCSPRSGDLSVYWYQQSLDQGLQFLIQYYNGEERAKGNILERFSAQQFPDLHSELNLSSLELGDSALYFCASSFAGGYNEQFFGPGTRLTVL.